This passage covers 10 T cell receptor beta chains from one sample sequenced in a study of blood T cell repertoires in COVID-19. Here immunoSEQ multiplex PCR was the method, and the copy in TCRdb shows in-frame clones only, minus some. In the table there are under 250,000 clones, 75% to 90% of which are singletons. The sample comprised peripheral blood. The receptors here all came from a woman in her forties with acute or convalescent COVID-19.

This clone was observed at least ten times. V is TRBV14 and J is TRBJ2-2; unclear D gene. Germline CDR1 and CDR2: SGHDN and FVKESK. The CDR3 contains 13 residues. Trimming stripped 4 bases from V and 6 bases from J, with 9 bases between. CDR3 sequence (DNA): TGTGCCAGCAGCCGTCTAGGCCCCGGGGAGCTGTTTTTT. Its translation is CASSRLGPGELFF. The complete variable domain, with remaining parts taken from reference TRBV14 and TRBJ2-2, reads EAGVTQFPSHSVIEKGQTVTLRCDPISGHDNLYWYRRVMGKEIKFLLHFVKESKQDESGMPNNRFLAERTGGTYSTLKVQPAELEDSGVYFCASSRLGPGELFFGEGSRLTVL.

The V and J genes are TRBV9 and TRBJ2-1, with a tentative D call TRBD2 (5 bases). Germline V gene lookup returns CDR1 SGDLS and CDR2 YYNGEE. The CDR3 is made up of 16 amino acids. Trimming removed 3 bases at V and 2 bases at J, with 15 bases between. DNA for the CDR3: TGTGCCAGCAGCGCTGGGAGCGAATCTCCCTACAATGAGCAGTTCTTC. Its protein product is CASSAGSESPYNEQFF. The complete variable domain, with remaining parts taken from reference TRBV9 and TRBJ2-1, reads DSGVTQTPKHLITATGQRVTLRCSPRSGDLSVYWYQQSLDQGLQFLIQYYNGEERAKGNILERFSAQQFPDLHSELNLSSLELGDSALYFCASSAGSESPYNEQFFGPGTRLTVL.

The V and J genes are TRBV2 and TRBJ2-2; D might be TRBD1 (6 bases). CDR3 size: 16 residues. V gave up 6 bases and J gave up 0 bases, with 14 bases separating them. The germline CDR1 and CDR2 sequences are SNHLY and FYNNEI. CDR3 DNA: TGTGCCAGCAGATCGCACAGGGCTTCGAACACCGGGGAGCTGTTTTTT. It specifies CASRSHRASNTGELFF.

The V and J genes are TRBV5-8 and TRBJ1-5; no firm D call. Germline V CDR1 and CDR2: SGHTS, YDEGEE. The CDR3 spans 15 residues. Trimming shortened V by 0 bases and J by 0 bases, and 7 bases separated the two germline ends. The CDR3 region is CASSLAGYSNQPQHF. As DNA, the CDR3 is TGTGCCAGCAGCTTGGCGGGGTATAGCAATCAGCCCCAGCATTTT.

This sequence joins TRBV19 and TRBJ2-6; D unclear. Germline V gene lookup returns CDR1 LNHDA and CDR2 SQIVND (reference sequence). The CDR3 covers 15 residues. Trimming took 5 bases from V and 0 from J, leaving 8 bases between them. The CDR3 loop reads CASSVLFSGANVLTF. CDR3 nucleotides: TGTGCCAGTAGTGTCCTTTTCTCTGGGGCCAACGTCCTGACTTTC.

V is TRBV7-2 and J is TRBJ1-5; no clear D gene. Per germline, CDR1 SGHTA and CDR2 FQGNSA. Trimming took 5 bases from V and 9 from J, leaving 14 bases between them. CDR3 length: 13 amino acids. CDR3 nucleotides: TGTGCCAGCAGCATGGACCGGGAAAGGCCCCAGCATTTT. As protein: CASSMDRERPQHF.

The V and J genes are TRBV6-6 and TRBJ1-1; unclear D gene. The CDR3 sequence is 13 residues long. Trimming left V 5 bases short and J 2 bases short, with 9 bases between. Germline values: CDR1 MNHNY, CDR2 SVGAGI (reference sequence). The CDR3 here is CASSAISNTEAFF. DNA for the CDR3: TGTGCCAGCAGTGCGATATCTAACACTGAAGCTTTCTTT.

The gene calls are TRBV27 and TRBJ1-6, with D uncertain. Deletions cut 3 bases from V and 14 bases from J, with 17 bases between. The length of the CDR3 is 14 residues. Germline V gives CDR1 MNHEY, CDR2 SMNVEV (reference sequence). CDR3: CASSLGSLGSSLHF. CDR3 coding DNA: TGTGCCAGCAGTTTGGGCAGCCTTGGGTCCTCCCTCCACTTT.

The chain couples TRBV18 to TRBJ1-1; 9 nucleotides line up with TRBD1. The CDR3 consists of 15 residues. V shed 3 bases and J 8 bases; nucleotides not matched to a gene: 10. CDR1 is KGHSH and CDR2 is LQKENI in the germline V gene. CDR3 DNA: TGTGCCAGCTCACCGGGGACAGGGACCCTAGGGGAAGCTTTCTTT. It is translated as CASSPGTGTLGEAFF. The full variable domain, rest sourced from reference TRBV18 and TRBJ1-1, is NAGVMQNPRHLVRRRGQEARLRCSPMKGHSHVYWYRQLPEEGLKFMVYLQKENIIDESGMPKERFSAEFPKEGPSILRIQQVVRGDSAAYFCASSPGTGTLGEAFFGQGTRLTVV.

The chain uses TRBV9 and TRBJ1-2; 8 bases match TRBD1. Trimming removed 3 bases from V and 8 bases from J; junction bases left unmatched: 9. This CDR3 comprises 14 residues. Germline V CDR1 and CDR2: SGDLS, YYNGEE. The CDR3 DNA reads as TGTGCCAGCAGCGGAGAGGACAGGGCGGAGGGCTACACCTTC. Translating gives CASSGEDRAEGYTF.